This T cell receptor beta chain appears in the sequencing data of a study of T cell changes during pregnancy in multiple sclerosis. The J segment lost 4 bases and the V segment lost 5 bases, leaving 7 bases of the junction unmatched. The V gene's germline CDR1 is SGHAT and CDR2 FQNNGV. The CDR3 is made up of 15 amino acids. TCRdb's copy holds only in-frame clones and misses some; the assay was immunoSEQ multiplex PCR. Among some 55,000 clones listed, approximately 91% were seen once. This specimen consisted of peripheral blood, obtained after pregnancy. This chain uses TRBV11-2 with TRBJ2-2, with TRBD2 matching 7 bases. The sequence was obtained from a female donor in good health, enrolled as a control in a pregnancy study. The CDR3 here is CASSTLGGTTGELFF. CDR3 DNA: TGTGCCAGCAGCACCTTGGGGGGGACCACCGGGGAGCTGTTTTTT.